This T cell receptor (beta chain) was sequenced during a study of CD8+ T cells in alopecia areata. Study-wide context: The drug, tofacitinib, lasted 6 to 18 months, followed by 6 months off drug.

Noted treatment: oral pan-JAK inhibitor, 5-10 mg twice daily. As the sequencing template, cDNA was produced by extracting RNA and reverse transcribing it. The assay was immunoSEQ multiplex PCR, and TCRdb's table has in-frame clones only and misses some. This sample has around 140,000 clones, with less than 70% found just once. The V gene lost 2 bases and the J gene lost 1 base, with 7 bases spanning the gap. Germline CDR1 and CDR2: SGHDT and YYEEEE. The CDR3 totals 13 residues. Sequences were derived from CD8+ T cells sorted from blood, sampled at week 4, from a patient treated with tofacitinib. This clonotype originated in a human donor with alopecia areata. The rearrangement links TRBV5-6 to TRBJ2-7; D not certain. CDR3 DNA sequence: TGTGCCAGCAGCTTTTACACATCCTACGAGCAGTACTTC. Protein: CASSFYTSYEQYF.